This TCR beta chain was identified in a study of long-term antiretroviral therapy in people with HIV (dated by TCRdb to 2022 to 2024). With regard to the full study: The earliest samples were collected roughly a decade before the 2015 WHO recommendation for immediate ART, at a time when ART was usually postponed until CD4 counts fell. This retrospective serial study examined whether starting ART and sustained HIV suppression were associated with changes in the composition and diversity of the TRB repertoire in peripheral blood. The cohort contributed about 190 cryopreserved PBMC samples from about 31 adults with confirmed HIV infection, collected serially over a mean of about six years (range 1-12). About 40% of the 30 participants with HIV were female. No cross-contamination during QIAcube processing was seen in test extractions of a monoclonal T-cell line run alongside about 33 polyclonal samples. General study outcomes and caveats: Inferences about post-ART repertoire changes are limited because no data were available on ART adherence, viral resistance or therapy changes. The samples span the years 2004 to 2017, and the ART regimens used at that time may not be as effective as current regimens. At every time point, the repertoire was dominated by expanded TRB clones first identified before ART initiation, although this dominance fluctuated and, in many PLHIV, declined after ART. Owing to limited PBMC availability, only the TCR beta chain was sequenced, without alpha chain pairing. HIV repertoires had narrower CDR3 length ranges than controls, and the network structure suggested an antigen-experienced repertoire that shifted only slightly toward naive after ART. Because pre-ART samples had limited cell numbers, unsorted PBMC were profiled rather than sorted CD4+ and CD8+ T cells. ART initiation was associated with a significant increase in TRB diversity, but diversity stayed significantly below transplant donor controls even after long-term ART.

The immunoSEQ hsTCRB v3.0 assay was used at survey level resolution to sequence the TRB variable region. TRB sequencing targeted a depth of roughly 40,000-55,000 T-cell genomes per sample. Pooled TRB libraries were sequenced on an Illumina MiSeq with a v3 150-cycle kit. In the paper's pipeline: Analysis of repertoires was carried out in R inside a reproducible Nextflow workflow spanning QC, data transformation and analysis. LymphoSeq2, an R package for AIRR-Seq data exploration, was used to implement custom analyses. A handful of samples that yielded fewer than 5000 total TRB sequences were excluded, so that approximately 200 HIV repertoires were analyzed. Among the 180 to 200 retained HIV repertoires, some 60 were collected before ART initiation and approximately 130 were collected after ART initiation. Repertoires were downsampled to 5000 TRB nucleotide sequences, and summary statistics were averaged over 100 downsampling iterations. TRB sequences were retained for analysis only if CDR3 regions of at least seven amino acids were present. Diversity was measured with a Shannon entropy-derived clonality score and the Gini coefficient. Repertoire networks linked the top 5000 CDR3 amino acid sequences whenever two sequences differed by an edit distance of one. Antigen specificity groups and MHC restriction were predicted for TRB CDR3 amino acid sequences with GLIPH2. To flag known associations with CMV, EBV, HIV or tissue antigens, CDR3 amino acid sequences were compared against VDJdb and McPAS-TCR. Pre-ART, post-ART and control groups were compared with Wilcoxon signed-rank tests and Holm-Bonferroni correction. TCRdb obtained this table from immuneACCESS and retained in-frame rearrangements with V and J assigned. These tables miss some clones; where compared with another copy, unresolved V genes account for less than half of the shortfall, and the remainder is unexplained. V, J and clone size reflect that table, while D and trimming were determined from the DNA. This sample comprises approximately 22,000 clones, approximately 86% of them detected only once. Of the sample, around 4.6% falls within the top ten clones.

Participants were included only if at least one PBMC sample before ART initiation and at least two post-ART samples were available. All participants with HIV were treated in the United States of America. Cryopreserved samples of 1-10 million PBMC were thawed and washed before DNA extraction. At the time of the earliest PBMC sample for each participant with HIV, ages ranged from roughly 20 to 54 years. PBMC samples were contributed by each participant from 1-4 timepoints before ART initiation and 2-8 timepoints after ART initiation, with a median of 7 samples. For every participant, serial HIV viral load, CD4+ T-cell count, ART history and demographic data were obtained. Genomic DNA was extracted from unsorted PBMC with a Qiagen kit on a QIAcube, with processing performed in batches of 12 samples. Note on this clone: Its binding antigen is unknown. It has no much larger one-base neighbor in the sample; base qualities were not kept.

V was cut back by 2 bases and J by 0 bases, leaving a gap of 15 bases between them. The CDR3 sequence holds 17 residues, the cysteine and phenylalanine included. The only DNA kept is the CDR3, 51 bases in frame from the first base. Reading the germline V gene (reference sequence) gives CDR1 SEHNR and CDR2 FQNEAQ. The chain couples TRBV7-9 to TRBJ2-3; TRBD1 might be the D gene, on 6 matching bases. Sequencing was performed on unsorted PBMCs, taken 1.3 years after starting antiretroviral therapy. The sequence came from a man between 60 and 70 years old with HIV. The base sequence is TGTGCCAGCAGCTTACCATTGGGGGCTTATAGCACAGATACGCAGTATTTT. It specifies CASSLPLGAYSTDTQYF. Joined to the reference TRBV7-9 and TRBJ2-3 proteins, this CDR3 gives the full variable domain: DTGVSQNPRHKITKRGQNVTFRCDPISEHNRLYWYRQTLGQGPEFLTYFQNEAQLEKSRLLSDRFSAERPKGSFSTLEIQRTEQGDSAMYLCASSLPLGAYSTDTQYFGPGTRLTVL.